These 9 T cell receptor beta chains originate from one sample sequenced in a study of control samples from healthy donors and cancer patients (TCRdb year 2020). The protocol used for the library was the immunoSEQ multiplex PCR assay. What TCRdb holds here is the immuneACCESS table cut down to in-frame rearrangements. Part of the clones is not present; checked against another copy, under half of the missing clones reflect an unresolved V gene, and the others are unexplained. This sample has over 150,000 clones in its table, and about 94% of those were observed once. Approximately 15% of the sample rests with the top ten. What was sequenced was PBMCs. The receptors were gathered from a man aged 60 to 75 with colorectal cancer.

The V and J genes are TRBV3-1 (or the pseudogene TRBV3-2) and TRBJ2-3, with D unresolved. The CDR3 consists of 15 residues. Trimming took 3 bases from V and 0 from J, leaving 10 bases between them. Looked up from germline, CDR1 is LGHDT and CDR2 is YNNKEL (reference sequence). CDR3 bases: TGTGCCAGCAGCCAGAAAACGATTAGCACAGATACGCAGTATTTT. Amino acid sequence: CASSQKTISTDTQYF.

The rearrangement links TRBV12-3 or TRBV12-4 to TRBJ1-1, with D unclear. This CDR3 spans 12 amino acids. Trimming left V 2 bases short and J 8 bases short, with 9 bases between. The CDR3 nucleotides are TGTGCCAGCAGTTTAACCTTGGCCGAAGCTTTCTTT. Translated: CASSLTLAEAFF.

The chain has TRBV5-4 and TRBJ1-3, with D perhaps matching TRBD1 (5 bases). CDR3 length: 15 amino acids. Germline V gene sequence: CDR1 SGHNT, CDR2 YYREEE (reference sequence). V gave up 4 bases and J gave up 0 bases, with 11 bases separating them. The CDR3 loop is CASSPRDGSGNTIYF. CDR3 coding DNA: TGTGCCAGCAGCCCTCGGGACGGCTCTGGAAACACCATATATTTT.

The V call is TRBV9, the J call TRBJ1-2, with D possibly being TRBD1 (5 bases). CDR3 length equals 14 residues. Trimming took 3 bases from V and 4 from J, leaving 13 bases between them. CDR1 SGDLS and CDR2 YYNGEE come from the germline V gene. CDR3 coding DNA: TGTGCCAGCAGCGCCCTCCGGGACTTCTATGGCTACACCTTC. It yields the protein CASSALRDFYGYTF.

The chain couples TRBV25-1 to TRBJ2-5; 8 bases agree with TRBD1. CDR1 MGHDK and CDR2 SYGVNS come from the germline V gene. The CDR3 contains 13 residues. J gave up 3 bases and V 3 bases, and 0 bases lay outside the gene matches. CDR3 DNA sequence: TGTGCCAGCAGTGAGGACAGGGAAGAGACCCAGTACTTC. Its translation is CASSEDREETQYF. The full variable domain, in which reference TRBV25-1 and TRBJ2-5 provide the parts outside the CDR3, is EADIYQTPRYLVIGTGKKITLECSQTMGHDKMYWYQQDPGMELHLIHYSYGVNSTEKGDLSSESTVSRIRTEHFPLTLESARPSHTSQYLCASSEDREETQYFGPGTRLLVL.

V and J are TRBV19 and TRBJ1-1; D is ambiguous. CDR1 and CDR2 (germline): LNHDA, SQIVND (reference sequence). Deletions cut 3 bases from V and 5 bases from J, with 13 bases between. The CDR3 is 14 amino acids. CDR3 nucleotide sequence: TGTGCCAGTAGTATCGGGCCACCGGGGACTGAAGCTTTCTTT. Its protein product is CASSIGPPGTEAFF.

The gene calls are TRBV6-6 and TRBJ2-1, with 9 nucleotides matching TRBD2. Per germline, CDR1 MNHNY and CDR2 SVGAGI (reference sequence). V shed 5 bases and J 2 bases; nucleotides not matched to a gene: 10. The CDR3 covers 17 residues. In DNA form, the CDR3 reads TGTGCCAGCAGTCCTTCTCTGGCGGGGGGGCCCTACAATGAGCAGTTCTTC. Encoded protein: CASSPSLAGGPYNEQFF.

The V and J genes are TRBV19 and TRBJ1-2; D not certain. Trimming shortened V by 1 base and J by 4 bases, and 7 bases separated the two germline ends. The germline V gene encodes CDR1 LNHDA and CDR2 SQIVND (reference sequence). The CDR3 runs to 13 residues. This chain's CDR3 is CASSIAPGYGYTF. CDR3 in DNA: TGTGCCAGTAGTATAGCCCCTGGCTATGGCTACACCTTC.

The V and J genes are TRBV7-6 and TRBJ2-1, with D possibly matching TRBD2 (5 bases). The CDR3 is 15 residues long. Trimming left V 5 bases short and J 2 bases short, with 13 bases between. Germline CDR1 reads SGHVS; CDR2 reads FNYEAQ. The CDR3 sequence: CASSLLRDPYNEQFF. The CDR3 coding sequence is TGTGCCAGCAGCCTACTCCGGGATCCCTACAATGAGCAGTTCTTC.